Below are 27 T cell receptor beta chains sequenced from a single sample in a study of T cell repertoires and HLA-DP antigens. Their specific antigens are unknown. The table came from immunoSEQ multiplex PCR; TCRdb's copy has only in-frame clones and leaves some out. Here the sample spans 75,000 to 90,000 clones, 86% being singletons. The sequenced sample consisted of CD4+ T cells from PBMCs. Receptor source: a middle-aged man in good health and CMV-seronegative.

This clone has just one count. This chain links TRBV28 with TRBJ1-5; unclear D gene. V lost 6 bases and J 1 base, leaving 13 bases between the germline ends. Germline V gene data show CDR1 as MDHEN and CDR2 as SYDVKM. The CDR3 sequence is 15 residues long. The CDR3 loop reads CASRTQGMSNQPQHF. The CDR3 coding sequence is TGTGCCAGCAGGACGCAAGGGATGAGCAATCAGCCCCAGCATTTT.

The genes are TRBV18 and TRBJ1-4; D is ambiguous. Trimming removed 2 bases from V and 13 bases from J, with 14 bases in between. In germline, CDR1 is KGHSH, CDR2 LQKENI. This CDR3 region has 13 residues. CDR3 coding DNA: TGTGCCAGCTCACCAGAGGGCATTATGAGACTGTTTTTT. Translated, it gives CASSPEGIMRLFF.

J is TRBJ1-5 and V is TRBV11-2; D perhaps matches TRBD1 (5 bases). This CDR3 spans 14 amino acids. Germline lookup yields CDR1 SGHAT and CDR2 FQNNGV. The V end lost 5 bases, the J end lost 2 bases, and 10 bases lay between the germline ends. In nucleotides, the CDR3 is TGTGCCAGCAGCCCGACGGGGGGCAATCAGCCCCAGCATTTT. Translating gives CASSPTGGNQPQHF.

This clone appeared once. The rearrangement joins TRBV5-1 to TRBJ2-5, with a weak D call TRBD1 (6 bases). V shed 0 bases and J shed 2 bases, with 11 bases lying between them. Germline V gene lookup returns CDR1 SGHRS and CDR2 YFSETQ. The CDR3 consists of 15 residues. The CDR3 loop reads CASSLGATGQETQYF. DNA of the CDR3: TGCGCCAGCAGCTTGGGAGCGACAGGACAAGAGACCCAGTACTTC.

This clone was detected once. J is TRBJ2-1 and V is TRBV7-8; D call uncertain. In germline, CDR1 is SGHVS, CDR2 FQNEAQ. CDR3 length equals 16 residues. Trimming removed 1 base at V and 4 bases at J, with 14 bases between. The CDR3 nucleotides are TGTGCCAGCAGCTTAGTGTTCTCTGGCGAATACAATGAGCAGTTCTTC. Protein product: CASSLVFSGEYNEQFF.

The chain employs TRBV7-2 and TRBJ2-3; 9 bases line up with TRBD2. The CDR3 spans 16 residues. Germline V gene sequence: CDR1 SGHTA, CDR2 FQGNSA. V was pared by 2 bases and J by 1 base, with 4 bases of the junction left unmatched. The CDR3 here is CASSLIAGGGTDTQYF. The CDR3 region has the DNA TGTGCCAGCAGCTTAATCGCGGGAGGGGGCACAGATACGCAGTATTTT.

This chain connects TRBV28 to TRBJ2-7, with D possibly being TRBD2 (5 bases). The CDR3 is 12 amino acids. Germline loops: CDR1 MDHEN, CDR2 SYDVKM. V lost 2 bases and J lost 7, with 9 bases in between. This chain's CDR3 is CASSLISGEQYF. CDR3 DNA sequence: TGTGCCAGCAGTTTAATCTCGGGGGAGCAGTACTTC.

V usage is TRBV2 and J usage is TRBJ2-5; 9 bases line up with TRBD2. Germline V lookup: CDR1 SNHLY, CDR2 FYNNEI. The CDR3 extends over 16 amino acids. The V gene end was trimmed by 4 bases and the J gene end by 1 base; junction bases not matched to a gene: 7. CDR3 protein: CASSGPGGRGQETQYF. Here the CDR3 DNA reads TGTGCCAGCAGTGGGCCGGGCGGGAGGGGCCAAGAGACCCAGTACTTC.

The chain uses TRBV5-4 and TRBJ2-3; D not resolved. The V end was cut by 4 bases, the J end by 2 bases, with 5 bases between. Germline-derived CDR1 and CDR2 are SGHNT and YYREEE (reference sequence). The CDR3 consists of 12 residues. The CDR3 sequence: CASSGATDTQYF. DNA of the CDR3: TGTGCCAGCAGCGGAGCCACAGATACGCAGTATTTT.

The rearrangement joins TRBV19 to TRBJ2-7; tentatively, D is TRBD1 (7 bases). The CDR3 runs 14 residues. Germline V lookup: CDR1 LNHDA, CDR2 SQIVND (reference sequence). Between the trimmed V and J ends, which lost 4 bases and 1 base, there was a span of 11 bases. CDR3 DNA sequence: TGTGCCAGTAGTAAGACAGGGAGGTCCTACGAGCAGTACTTC. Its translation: CASSKTGRSYEQYF.

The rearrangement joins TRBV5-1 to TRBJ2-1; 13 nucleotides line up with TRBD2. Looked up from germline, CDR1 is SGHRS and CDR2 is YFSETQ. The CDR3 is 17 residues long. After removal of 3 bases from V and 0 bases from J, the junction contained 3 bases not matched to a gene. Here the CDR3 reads CASSSRTSGGSYNEQFF. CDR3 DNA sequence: TGCGCCAGCAGCTCCCGGACTAGCGGGGGCTCCTACAATGAGCAGTTCTTC.

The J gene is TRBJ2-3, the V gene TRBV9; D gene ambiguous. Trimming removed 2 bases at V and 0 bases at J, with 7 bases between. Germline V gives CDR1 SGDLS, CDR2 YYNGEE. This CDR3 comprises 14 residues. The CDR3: CASSVDQSTDTQYF. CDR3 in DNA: TGTGCCAGCAGCGTGGACCAAAGCACAGATACGCAGTATTTT. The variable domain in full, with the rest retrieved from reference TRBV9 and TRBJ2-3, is DSGVTQTPKHLITATGQRVTLRCSPRSGDLSVYWYQQSLDQGLQFLIQYYNGEERAKGNILERFSAQQFPDLHSELNLSSLELGDSALYFCASSVDQSTDTQYFGPGTRLTVL.

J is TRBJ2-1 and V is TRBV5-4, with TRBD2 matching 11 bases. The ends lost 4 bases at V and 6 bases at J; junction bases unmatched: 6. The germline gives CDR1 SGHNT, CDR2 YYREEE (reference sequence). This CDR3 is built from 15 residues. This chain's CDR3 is CASSPTGTSGNEQFF. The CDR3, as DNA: TGTGCCAGCAGCCCGACCGGGACTAGCGGCAATGAGCAGTTCTTC.

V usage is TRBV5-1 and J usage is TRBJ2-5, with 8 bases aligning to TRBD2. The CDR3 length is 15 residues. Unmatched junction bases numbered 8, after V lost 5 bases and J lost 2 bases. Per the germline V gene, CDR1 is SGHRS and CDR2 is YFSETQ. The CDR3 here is CASSPSGGGQETQYF. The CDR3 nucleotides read TGCGCCAGCAGTCCCTCTGGCGGGGGGCAAGAGACCCAGTACTTC.

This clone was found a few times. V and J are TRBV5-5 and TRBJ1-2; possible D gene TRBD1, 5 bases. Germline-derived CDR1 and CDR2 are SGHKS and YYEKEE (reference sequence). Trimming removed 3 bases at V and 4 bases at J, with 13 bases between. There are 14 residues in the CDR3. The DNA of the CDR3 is TGTGCCAGCAGCTCCCGCCCAGGGACCTATGGCTACACCTTC. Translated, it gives CASSSRPGTYGYTF.

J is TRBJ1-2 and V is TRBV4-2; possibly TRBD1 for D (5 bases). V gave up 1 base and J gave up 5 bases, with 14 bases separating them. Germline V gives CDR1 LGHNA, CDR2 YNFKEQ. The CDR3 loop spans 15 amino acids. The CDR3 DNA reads TGTGCCAGCAGCCAAGTGAGCGGAGGGACTTATGGCTACACCTTC. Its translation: CASSQVSGGTYGYTF.

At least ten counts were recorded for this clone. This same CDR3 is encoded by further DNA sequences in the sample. CDR3 residues: CAWSKRLAGAIGELFF. Here the CDR3 DNA reads TGTGCCTGGAGCAAGAGACTAGCGGGGGCAATCGGGGAGCTGTTTTTT. The rearrangement joins TRBV30 to TRBJ2-2; TRBD2 matches at 12 bases. V lost 3 bases, J lost 7 bases, and 9 bases stayed unmatched. The CDR3 extends over 16 amino acids. Germline loops: CDR1 GTSNPN, CDR2 SVGIG (reference sequence).

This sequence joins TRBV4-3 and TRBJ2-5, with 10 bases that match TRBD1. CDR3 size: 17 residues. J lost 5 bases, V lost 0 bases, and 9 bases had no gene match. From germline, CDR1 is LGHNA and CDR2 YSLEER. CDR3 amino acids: CASSQERPTGGRETQYF. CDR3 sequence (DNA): TGCGCCAGCAGCCAAGAACGCCCGACAGGGGGCAGGGAGACCCAGTACTTC.

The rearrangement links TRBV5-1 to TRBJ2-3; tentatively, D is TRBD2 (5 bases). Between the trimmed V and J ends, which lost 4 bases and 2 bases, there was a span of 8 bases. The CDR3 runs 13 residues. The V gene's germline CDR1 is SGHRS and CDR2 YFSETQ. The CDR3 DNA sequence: TGCGCCAGCAGCCCCGGGGACACAGATACGCAGTATTTT. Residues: CASSPGDTDTQYF. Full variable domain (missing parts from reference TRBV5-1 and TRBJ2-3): KAGVTQTPRYLIKTRGQQVTLSCSPISGHRSVSWYQQTPGQGLQFLFEYFSETQRNKGNFPGRFSGRQFSNSRSEMNVSTLELGDSALYLCASSPGDTDTQYFGPGTRLTVL.

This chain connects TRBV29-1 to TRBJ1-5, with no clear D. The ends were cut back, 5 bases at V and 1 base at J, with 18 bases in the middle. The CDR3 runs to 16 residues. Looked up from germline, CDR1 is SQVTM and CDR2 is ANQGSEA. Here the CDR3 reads CSVLRCVSLSNQPQHF. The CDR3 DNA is TGCAGCGTTCTACGATGCGTCAGTCTGAGCAATCAGCCCCAGCATTTT.

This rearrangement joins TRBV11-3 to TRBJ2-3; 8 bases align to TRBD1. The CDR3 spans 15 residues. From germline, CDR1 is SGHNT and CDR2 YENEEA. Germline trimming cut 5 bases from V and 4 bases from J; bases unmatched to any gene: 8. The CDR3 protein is CASSPRGPLSDTQYF. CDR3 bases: TGTGCCAGCAGCCCCAGGGGGCCCCTCTCAGATACGCAGTATTTT.

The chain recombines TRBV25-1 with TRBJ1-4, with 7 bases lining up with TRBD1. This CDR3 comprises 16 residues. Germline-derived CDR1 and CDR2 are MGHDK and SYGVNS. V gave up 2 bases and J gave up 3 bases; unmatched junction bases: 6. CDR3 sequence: CASSEPHRGANEKLFF. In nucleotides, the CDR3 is TGTGCCAGCAGTGAACCCCACAGGGGAGCTAATGAAAAACTGTTTTTT.

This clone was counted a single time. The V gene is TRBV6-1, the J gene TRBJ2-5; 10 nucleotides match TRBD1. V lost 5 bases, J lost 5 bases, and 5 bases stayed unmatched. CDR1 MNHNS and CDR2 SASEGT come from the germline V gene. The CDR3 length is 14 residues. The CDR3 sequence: CASSRQGAWETQYF. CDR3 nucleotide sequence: TGTGCCAGCAGTAGACAGGGGGCATGGGAGACCCAGTACTTC.

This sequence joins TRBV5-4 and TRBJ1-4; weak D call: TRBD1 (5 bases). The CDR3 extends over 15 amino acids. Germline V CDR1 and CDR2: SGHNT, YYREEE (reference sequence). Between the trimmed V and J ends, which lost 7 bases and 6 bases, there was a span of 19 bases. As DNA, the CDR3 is TGTGCCAGCTCGAGGGCGGGGCCCGGAGATGAAAAACTGTTTTTT. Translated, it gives CASSRAGPGDEKLFF.

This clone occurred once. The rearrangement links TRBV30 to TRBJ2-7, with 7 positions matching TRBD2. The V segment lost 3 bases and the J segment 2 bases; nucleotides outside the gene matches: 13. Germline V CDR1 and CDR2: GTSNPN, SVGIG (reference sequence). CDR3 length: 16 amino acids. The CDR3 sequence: CAWSAKGREKTYEQYF. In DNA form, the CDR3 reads TGTGCCTGGAGCGCAAAGGGGCGGGAGAAAACCTACGAGCAGTACTTC.

CDR3 in DNA: TGTGCCATCAGCGGGACTAGTCAGTCTAATGAGCAGTTCTTC. Encoded protein: CAISGTSQSNEQFF. This chain connects TRBV10-3 to TRBJ2-1; 8 bases are a match to TRBD2. The ends lost 6 bases at V and 7 bases at J; junction bases unmatched: 8. The germline CDR1 and CDR2 sequences are ENHRY and SYGVKD. This CDR3 contains 14 residues.

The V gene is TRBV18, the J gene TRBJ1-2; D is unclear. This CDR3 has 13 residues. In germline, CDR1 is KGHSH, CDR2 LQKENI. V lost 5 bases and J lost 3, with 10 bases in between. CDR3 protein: CASSDDKYYGYTF. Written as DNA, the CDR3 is TGTGCCAGCTCAGATGACAAATACTATGGCTACACCTTC.